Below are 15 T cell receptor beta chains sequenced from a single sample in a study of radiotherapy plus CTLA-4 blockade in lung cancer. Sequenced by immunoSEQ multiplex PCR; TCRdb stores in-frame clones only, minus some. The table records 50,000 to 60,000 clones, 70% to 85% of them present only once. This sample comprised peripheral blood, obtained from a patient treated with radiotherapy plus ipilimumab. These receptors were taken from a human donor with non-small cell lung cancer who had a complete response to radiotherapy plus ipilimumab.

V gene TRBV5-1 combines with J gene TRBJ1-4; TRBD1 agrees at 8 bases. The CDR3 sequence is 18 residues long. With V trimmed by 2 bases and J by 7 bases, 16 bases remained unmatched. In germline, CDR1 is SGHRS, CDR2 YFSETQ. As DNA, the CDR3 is TGCGCCAGCAGCTTTACCCCCCCTCGGACAGGGAGAGGTGAAAAACTGTTTTTT. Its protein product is CASSFTPPRTGRGEKLFF.

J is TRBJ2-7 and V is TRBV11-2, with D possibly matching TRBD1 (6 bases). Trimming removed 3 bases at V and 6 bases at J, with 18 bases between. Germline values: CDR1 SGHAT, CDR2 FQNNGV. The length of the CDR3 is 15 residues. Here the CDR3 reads CASSFPGQGIVEQYF. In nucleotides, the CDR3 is TGTGCCAGCAGCTTCCCGGGGCAGGGGATAGTCGAGCAGTACTTC.

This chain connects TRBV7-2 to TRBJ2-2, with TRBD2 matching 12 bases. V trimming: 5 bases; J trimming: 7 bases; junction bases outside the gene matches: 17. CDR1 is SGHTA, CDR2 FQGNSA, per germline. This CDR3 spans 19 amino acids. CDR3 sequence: CASSPRLAGEVVWGGELFF. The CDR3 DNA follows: TGTGCCAGCAGCCCCAGACTAGCGGGAGAAGTGGTGTGGGGCGGGGAGCTGTTTTTT.

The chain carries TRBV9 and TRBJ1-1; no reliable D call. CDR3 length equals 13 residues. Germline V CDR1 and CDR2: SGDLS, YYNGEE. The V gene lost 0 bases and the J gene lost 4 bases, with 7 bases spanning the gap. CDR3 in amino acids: CASSVATVTEAFF. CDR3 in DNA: TGTGCCAGCAGCGTAGCTACAGTCACTGAAGCTTTCTTT.

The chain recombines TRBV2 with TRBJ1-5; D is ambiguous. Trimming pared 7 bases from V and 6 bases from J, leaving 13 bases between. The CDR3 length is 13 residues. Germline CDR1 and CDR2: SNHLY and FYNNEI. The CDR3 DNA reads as TGTGCCAGCATGCCGGAGAGCCCTCAGCCCCAGCATTTT. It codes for CASMPESPQPQHF.

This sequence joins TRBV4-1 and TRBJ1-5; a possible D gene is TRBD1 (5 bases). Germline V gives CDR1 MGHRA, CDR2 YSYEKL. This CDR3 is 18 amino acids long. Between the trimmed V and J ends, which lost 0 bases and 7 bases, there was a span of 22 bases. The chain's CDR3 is CASSQDQQGPGSKQPQHF. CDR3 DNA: TGCGCCAGCAGCCAAGATCAGCAGGGCCCTGGTAGTAAGCAGCCCCAGCATTTT.

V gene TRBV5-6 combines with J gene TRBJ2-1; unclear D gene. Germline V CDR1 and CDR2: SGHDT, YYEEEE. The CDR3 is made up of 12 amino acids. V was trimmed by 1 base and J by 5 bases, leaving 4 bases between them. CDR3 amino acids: CASSLLDNEQFF. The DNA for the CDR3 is TGTGCCAGCAGCTTGCTAGACAATGAGCAGTTCTTC.

Written as DNA, the CDR3 is TGTGCCAGCAACTTGGGGGGCTCCTACAATGAGCAGTTCTTC. It translates to CASNLGGSYNEQFF. The V and J genes are TRBV27 and TRBJ2-1; D might be TRBD2 (6 bases). The CDR3 sequence is 14 residues long. CDR1 and CDR2 from the germline V gene are MNHEY and SMNVEV (reference sequence). The V gene lost 7 bases and the J gene lost 0 bases, with 10 bases spanning the gap.

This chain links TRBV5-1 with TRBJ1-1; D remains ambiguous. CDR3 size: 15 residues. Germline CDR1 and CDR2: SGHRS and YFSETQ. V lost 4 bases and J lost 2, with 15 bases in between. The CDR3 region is CASSPSGNPNTEAFF. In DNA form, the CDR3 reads TGCGCCAGCAGCCCAAGCGGGAACCCAAACACTGAAGCTTTCTTT.

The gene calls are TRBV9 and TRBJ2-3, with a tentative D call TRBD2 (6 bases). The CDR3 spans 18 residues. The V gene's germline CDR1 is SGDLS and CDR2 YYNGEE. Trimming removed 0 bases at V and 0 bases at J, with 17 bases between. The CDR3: CASSVEGTRPTSTDTQYF. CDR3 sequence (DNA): TGTGCCAGCAGCGTAGAGGGGACTCGCCCGACAAGCACAGATACGCAGTATTTT.

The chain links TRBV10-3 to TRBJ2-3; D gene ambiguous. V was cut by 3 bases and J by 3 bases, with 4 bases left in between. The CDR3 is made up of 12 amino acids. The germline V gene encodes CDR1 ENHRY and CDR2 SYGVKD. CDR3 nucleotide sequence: TGTGCCATCAGTGACCGGACAGATACGCAGTATTTT. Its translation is CAISDRTDTQYF.

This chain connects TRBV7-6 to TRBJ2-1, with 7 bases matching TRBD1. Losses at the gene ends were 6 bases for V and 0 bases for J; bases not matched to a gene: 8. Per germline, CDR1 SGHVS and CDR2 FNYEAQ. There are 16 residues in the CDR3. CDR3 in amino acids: CASSSTQGSSYNEQFF. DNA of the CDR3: TGTGCCAGCAGTTCGACACAGGGGTCCTCCTACAATGAGCAGTTCTTC.

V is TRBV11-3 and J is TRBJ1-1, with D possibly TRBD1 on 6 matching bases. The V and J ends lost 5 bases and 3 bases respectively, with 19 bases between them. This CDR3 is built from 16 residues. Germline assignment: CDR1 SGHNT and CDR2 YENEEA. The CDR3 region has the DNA TGTGCCAGCAGCGCCGGCGGCGGAGGGGGGGACACTGAAGCTTTCTTT. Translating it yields CASSAGGGGGDTEAFF.

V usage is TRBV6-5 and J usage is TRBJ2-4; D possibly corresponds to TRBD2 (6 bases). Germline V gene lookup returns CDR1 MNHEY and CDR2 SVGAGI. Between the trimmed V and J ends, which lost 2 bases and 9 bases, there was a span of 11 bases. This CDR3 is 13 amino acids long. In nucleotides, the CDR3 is TGTGCCAGCAGTTACCCTGGAGGGTCCATTCAGTACTTC. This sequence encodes CASSYPGGSIQYF.

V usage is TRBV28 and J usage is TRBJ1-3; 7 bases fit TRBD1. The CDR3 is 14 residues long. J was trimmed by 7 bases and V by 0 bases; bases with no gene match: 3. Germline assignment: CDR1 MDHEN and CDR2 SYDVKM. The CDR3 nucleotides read TGTGCCAGCAGTTTATGGGACAGGAGGAACACCATATATTTT. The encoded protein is CASSLWDRRNTIYF.